This TCR beta chain derives from a study of a mutant IDH1 vaccine in newly diagnosed glioma. Study-wide context: Vaccination began 4-6 weeks post radiotherapy alone, or with temozolomide cycles. Patients had received radiotherapy, temozolomide, or both previously, most receiving both.

With regard to this clone: The antigen remains undetermined.

The CDR3 length is 15 residues. Trimming stripped 0 bases from V and 0 bases from J, with 3 bases between. From germline, CDR1 is LGHNA and CDR2 YSLEER. Time point reported: week 11, during vaccination. The study gave 300 ug of mutant IDH1 20-mer peptide per vaccine dose, with topical imiquimod. Assay used: immunoSEQ multiplex PCR; TCRdb lists only in-frame clones, some missing. Of about 67,000 clones in the sample, around 91% were seen once. The clonotype comes from a middle-aged man with glioma. V and J are TRBV4-3 and TRBJ1-6, with unresolved D. The sequences come from PBMCs, collected from a glioma patient whose treatment included an IDH1 peptide vaccine. The CDR3 nucleotides read TGCGCCAGCAGCCAAGACGGCTCCTATAATTCACCCCTCCACTTT. Protein product: CASSQDGSYNSPLHF.